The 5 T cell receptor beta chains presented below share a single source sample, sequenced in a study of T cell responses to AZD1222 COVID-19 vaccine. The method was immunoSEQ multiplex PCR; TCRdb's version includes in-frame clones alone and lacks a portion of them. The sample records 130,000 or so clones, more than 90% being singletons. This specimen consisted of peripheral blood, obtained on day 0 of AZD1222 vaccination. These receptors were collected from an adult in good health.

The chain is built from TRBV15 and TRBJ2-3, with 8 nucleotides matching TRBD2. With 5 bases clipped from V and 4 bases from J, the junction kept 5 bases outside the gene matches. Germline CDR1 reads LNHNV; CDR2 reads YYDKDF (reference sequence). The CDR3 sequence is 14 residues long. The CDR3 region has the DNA TGTGCCACCAGCCGGGGGGGAGTGGCAGATACGCAGTATTTT. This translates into CATSRGGVADTQYF.

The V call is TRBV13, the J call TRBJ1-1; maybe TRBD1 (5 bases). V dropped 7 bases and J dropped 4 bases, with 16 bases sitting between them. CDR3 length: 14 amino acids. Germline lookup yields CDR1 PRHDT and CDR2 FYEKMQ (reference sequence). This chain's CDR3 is CASTEGGASTEAFF. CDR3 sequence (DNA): TGTGCCAGCACCGAAGGAGGGGCGAGCACTGAAGCTTTCTTT.

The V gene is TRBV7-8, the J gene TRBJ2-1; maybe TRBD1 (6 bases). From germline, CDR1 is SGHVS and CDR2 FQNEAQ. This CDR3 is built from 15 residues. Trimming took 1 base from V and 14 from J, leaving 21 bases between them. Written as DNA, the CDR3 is TGTGCCAGCAGCTTAGAAACCATTCCGGGACAAAGGGAGTTCTTC. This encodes CASSLETIPGQREFF.

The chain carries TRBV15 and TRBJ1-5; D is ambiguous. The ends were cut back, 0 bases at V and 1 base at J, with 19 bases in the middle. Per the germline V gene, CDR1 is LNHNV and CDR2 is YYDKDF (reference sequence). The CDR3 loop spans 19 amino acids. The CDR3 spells CATSREDIVATGSNQPQHF. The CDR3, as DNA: TGTGCCACCAGCAGAGAGGATATTGTGGCAACGGGGAGCAATCAGCCCCAGCATTTT.

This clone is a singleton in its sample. CDR3 sequence reads: CASATRGPAITEAFF. In nucleotides, the CDR3 is TGTGCCAGCGCTACTCGGGGCCCGGCAATCACTGAAGCTTTCTTT. This chain uses TRBV6-5 with TRBJ1-1; TRBD1 is a possible D gene (5 bases). Germline lookup yields CDR1 MNHEY and CDR2 SVGAGI. The germline V and J ends were trimmed by 8 bases and 4 bases, with 20 bases remaining between them. CDR3 length: 15 amino acids.